The present T cell receptor beta chain was sequenced within a study of blood T cell repertoires in COVID-19. Repertoires were generated with immunoSEQ multiplex PCR, while TCRdb's copy carries only in-frame clones and drops some. The sample yields about 330,000 clones, 75% to 90% seen once. Trimming pared 3 bases from V and 8 bases from J, leaving 13 bases between. CDR1 is SGHAT, CDR2 FQNNGV, per germline. This CDR3 comprises 13 residues. The TCR sequence derives from a man aged 30 to 39 who had recovered from COVID-19. The chain has TRBV11-2 and TRBJ1-2; a possible D gene is TRBD1 (6 bases). The source material was PBMCs or T cells enriched from blood (not recorded which). The DNA of the CDR3 is TGTGCCAGCAGCTTTCTACAGGGCGACGGCTACACCTTC. Encoded protein: CASSFLQGDGYTF. The variable domain in full, with the rest retrieved from reference TRBV11-2 and TRBJ1-2, is EAGVAQSPRYKIIEKRQSVAFWCNPISGHATLYWYQQILGQGPKLLIQFQNNGVVDDSQLPKDRFSAERLKGVDSTLKIQPAKLEDSAVYLCASSFLQGDGYTFGSGTRLTVV.